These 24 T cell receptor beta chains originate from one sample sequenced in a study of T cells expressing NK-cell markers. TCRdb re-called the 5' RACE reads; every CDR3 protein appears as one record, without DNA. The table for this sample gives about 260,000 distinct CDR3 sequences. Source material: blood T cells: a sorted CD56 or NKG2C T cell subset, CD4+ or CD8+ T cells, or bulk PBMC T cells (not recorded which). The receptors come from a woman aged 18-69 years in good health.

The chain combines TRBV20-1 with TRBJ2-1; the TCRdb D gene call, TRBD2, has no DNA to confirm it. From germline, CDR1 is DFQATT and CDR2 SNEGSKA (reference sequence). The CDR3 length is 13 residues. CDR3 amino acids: CSARDQRVNEQFF.

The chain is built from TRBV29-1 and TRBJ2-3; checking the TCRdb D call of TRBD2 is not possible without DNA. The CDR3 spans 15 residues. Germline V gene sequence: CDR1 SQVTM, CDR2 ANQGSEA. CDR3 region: CSVGRLANPTDTQYF.

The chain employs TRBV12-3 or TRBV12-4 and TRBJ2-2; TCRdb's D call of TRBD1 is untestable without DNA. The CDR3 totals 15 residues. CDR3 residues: CASRGQVNNTGELFF.

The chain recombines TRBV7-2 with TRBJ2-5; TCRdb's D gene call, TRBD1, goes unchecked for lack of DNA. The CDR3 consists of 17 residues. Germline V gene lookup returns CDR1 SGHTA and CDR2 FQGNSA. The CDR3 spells CASSLASGQGVWETQYF.

The CDR3 loop reads CASSSGLKAQPQHF. V usage is TRBV5-6 and J usage is TRBJ1-5. Germline lookup yields CDR1 SGHDT and CDR2 YYEEEE. The CDR3 sequence is 14 residues long. The full variable domain, completed using reference TRBV5-6 and TRBJ1-5, is DAGVTQSPTHLIKTRGQQVTLRCSPKSGHDTVSWYQQALGQGPQFIFQYYEEEERQRGNFPDRFSGHQFPNYSSELNVNALLLGDSALYLCASSSGLKAQPQHFGDGTRLSIL.

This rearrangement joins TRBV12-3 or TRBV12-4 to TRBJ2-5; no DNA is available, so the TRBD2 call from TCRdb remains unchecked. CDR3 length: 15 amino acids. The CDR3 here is CASSLVGTLGETQYF.

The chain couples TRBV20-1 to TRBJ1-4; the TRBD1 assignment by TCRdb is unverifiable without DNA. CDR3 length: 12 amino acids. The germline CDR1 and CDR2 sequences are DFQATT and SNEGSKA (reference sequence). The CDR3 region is CSAVRGKEKLFF.

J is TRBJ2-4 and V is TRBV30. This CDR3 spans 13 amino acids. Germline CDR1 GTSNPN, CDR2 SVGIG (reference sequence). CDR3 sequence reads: CACAWGAKNIQYF. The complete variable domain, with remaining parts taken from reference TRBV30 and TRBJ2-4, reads SQTIHQWPATLVQPVGSPLSLECTVEGTSNPNLYWYRQAAGRGLQLLFYSVGIGQISSEVPQNLSASRPQDRQFILSSKKLLLSDSGFYLCACAWGAKNIQYFGAGTRLSVL.

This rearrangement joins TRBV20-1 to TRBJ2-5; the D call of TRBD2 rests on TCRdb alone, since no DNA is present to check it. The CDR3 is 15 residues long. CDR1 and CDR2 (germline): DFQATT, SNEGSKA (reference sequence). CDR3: CSARALAGGLETQYF.

The CDR3 region is CASSFTTGTASNEQFF. The chain is built from TRBV5-1 and TRBJ2-1; the TCRdb call, TRBD1, lacks DNA for checking. CDR3 size: 16 residues. Germline CDR1 is SGHRS and CDR2 is YFSETQ.

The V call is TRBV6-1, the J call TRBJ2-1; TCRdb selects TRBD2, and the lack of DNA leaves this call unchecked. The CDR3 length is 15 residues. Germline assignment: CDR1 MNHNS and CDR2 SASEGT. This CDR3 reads CASSDLSGGYNEQFF.

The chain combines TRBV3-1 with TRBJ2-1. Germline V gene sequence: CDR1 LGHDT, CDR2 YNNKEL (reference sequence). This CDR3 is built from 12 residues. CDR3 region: CASSHGSNEQFF.

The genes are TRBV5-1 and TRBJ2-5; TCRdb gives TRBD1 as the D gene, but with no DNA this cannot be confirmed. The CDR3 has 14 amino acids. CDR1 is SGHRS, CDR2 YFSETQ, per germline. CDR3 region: CASSPGSKPQTQYF. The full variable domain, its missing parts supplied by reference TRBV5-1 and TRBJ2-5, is KAGVTQTPRYLIKTRGQQVTLSCSPISGHRSVSWYQQTPGQGLQFLFEYFSETQRNKGNFPGRFSGRQFSNSRSEMNVSTLELGDSALYLCASSPGSKPQTQYFGPGTRLLVL.

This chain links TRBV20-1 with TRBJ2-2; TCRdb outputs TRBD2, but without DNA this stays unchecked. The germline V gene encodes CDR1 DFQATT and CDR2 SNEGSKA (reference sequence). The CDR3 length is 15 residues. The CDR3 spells CSARVTSGGTGELFF.

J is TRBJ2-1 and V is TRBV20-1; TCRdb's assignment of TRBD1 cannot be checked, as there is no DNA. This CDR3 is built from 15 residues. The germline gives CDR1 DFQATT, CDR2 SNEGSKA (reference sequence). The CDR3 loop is CSAFPLPSSYNEQFF.

CDR3 sequence: CASSLGSPNTEAFF. The chain recombines TRBV12-3 or TRBV12-4 with TRBJ1-1. The CDR3 loop spans 14 amino acids.

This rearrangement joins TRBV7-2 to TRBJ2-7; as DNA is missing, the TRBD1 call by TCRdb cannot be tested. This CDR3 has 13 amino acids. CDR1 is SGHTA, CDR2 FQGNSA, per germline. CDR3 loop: CASSLEGINEQYF.

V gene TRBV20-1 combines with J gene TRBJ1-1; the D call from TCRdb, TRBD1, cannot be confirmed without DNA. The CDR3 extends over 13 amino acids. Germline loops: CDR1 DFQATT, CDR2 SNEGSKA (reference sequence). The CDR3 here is CSADQGIDTEAFF.

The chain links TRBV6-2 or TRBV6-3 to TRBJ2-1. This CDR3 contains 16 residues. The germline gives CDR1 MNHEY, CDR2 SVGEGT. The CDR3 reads CASSYSGAALYNEQFF.

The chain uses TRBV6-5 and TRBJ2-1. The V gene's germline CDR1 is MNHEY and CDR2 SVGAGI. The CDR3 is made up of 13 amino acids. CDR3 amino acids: CASSYRRNNEQFF.

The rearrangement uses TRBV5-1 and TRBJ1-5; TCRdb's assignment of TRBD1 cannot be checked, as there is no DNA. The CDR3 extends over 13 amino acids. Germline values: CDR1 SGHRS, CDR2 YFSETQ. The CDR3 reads CASSPGTSQPQHF.

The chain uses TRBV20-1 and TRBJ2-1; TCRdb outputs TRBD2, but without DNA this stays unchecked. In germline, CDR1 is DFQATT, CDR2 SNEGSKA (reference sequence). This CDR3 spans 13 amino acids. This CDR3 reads CSASGPSGNEQFF.

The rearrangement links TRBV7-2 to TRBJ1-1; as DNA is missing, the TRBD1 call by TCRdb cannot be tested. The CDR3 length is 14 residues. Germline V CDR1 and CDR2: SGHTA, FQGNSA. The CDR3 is CASSLLRENTEAFF.

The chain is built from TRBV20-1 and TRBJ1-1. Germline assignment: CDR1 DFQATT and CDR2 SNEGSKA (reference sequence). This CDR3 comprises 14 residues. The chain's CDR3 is CSARSTGLGTEAFF.